This T cell receptor (beta chain) derives from a study of blood T cell repertoires in COVID-19. Study summary: Collection of acute and convalescent COVID-19 samples took place in the United States, Italy and Spain. Sources were T cells, B-cell-depleted T cells, or PBMCs; the material itself was cDNA or gDNA.

Followed over time, Seattle patients had been enrolled while infection was active. Germline loops: CDR1 SNHLY, CDR2 FYNNEI. After removal of 4 bases from V and 4 bases from J, the junction contained 6 bases not matched to a gene. CDR3 length: 15 amino acids. As processed by the authors: Cell counts per sample came from amplifying reference gene primers. Sequencing was performed with immunoSEQ multiplex PCR; in TCRdb, only in-frame clones are kept and a portion is missing. That table supplies the V and J calls and clone size; D and trimming were determined from the DNA. This table has approximately 530,000 clones, about 89% appearing once.

Sequenced sample: peripheral blood. The chain joins TRBV2 to TRBJ1-3, with 8 bases aligning to TRBD1. This clonotype originated in a woman aged 45-60 years with COVID-19, enrolled during active disease. Here the CDR3 reads CASSGGRGPGNTIYF. The DNA of the CDR3 is TGTGCCAGCAGTGGTGGCAGGGGGCCGGGAAACACCATATATTTT.